Shown below are 32 T cell receptor beta chains from a single sample sequenced in a study of T cells in Graves' hyperthyroidism and ophthalmopathy. The source material, RNA transcripts, was used to amplify TCR beta CDR3 regions. In the first-round RT-PCR of the TCR CDR3, the HTBI primer set was used. TCRdb analysed the multiplex PCR reads with MiXCR anew, one entry per CDR3 protein. The sample has hundreds of thousands of distinct CDR3 sequences; 35% to 45% are singletons. The sample taken for sequencing was blood. Receptors were obtained from a man between 18 and 35 years old with Graves' hyperthyroidism.

This clonotype has a count of ten or more. V and J are TRBV7-9 and TRBJ1-5; D gene uncertain. Germline values: CDR1 SEHNR, CDR2 FQNEAQ (reference sequence). Trimming left V 5 bases short and J 8 bases short, with 13 bases between. This CDR3 is 13 amino acids long. The CDR3 loop is CASSPPTGEPQHF. The CDR3 DNA reads as TGTGCCAGCAGCCCACCGACCGGTGAGCCCCAGCATTTT.

This clonotype has only a few counts. V gene TRBV12-3 or TRBV12-4 combines with J gene TRBJ2-7; TRBD2 matches at 7 bases. Losses at the gene ends were 8 bases for V and 5 bases for J; bases not matched to a gene: 9. This CDR3 has 13 amino acids. CDR3: CASGRAGSNEQYF. CDR3 nucleotide sequence: TGTGCCAGCGGGAGGGCAGGTTCCAACGAGCAGTACTTC.

The chain employs TRBV7-6 and TRBJ2-2, with 7 bases fitting TRBD1. Germline lookup yields CDR1 SGHVS and CDR2 FNYEAQ. Unmatched junction bases numbered 9, after V lost 2 bases and J lost 6 bases. The CDR3 loop spans 16 amino acids. The CDR3 coding sequence is TGTGCCAGCAGCTTACCACCCTTCCAGGGGGCCGGGGAGCTGTTTTTT. This encodes CASSLPPFQGAGELFF. The full variable domain, its missing parts supplied by reference TRBV7-6 and TRBJ2-2, is GAGVSQSPRYKVTKRGQDVALRCDPISGHVSLYWYRQALGQGPEFLTYFNYEAQQDKSGLPNDRFSAERPEGSISTLTIQRTEQRDSAMYRCASSLPPFQGAGELFFGEGSRLTVL.

The V gene is TRBV7-2, the J gene TRBJ1-4; 7 bases line up with TRBD1. V lost 5 bases, J lost 11 bases, and 8 bases stayed unmatched. CDR1 is SGHTA and CDR2 is FQGNSA in the germline V gene. This CDR3 has 13 amino acids. The CDR3 loop reads CASSAGTAVKLFF. The CDR3, as DNA: TGTGCCAGCAGCGCCGGGACAGCGGTGAAACTGTTTTTT.

This clonotype was recorded many times. This chain links TRBV13 with TRBJ2-6, with 7 bases aligning to TRBD2. CDR1 and CDR2 (germline): PRHDT, FYEKMQ (reference sequence). This CDR3 is built from 15 residues. V dropped 5 bases and J dropped 1; count of bases not matched to a gene: 2. CDR3 nucleotide sequence: TGTGCCAGCAGCACACTAGCGTCTGGGGCCAACGTCCTGACTTTC. Its protein is CASSTLASGANVLTF.

This clonotype was observed at least ten times. The rearrangement links TRBV9 to TRBJ1-1, with no clear D. The CDR3 has 14 residues. CDR1 and CDR2 from the germline V gene are SGDLS and YYNGEE. V was trimmed by 3 bases and J by 4 bases, leaving 13 bases between them. DNA for the CDR3: TGTGCCAGCAGCGAAGGCAACTGGGGCACTGAAGCTTTCTTT. It codes for CASSEGNWGTEAFF.

The chain couples TRBV5-5 to TRBJ1-5, with D possibly TRBD1 on 5 matching bases. The ends were cut back, 4 bases at V and 7 bases at J, with 18 bases in the middle. Germline CDR1 SGHKS, CDR2 YYEKEE (reference sequence). The CDR3 spans 15 residues. CDR3 sequence: CASSAVGGTLQPQHF. In nucleotides, the CDR3 is TGTGCCAGCAGCGCCGTGGGGGGGACCCTCCAGCCCCAGCATTTT.

The chain employs TRBV2 and TRBJ1-1; TRBD1 might be the D (5 bases). The germline gives CDR1 SNHLY, CDR2 FYNNEI. V lost 1 base, J lost 4 bases, and 16 bases lay in between. The CDR3 is made up of 16 amino acids. In DNA, the CDR3 is TGTGCCAGCAGTGAAGATTTCACGGGGGAGAGCACTGAAGCTTTCTTT. Its translation: CASSEDFTGESTEAFF.

For this clonotype: This clone may be a read error of a much larger clone one base away. The rearrangement joins TRBV25-1 to TRBJ2-5, with D uncertain. Germline values: CDR1 MGHDK, CDR2 SYGVNS. The CDR3 runs to 15 residues. The CDR3 loop reads CAGSDKQIPQETQYF. As DNA, the CDR3 is TGTGCCGGCAGTGACAAACAGATACCCCAAGAGACCCAGTACTTC.

There are a few counts of this clonotype. This rearrangement joins TRBV6-5 to TRBJ2-7; D not resolved. Germline V gives CDR1 MNHEY, CDR2 SVGAGI. The CDR3 extends over 14 amino acids. Deletions cut 2 bases from V and 5 bases from J, with 13 bases between. The CDR3 nucleotides read TGTGCCAGCAGTTACCAGATCACCCTCGACGAGCAGTACTTC. Its protein product is CASSYQITLDEQYF.

This clonotype has just one count. The J gene is TRBJ2-2, the V gene TRBV9; no definite D call. CDR3 size: 16 residues. The V end lost 2 bases, the J end lost 4 bases, and 15 bases lay between the germline ends. Germline V gene lookup returns CDR1 SGDLS and CDR2 YYNGEE. The CDR3 DNA is TGTGCCAGCAGCGTTTCCGTTAGTGGGTTCACCGGGGAGCTGTTTTTT. Translating gives CASSVSVSGFTGELFF.

The chain couples TRBV6-5 to TRBJ2-7, with D unresolved. V lost 8 bases and J lost 0, with 8 bases in between. The length of the CDR3 is 12 residues. Looked up from germline, CDR1 is MNHEY and CDR2 is SVGAGI. This chain's CDR3 is CASGSLSYEQYF. The CDR3 nucleotides read TGTGCCAGCGGGTCCCTCTCCTACGAGCAGTACTTC.

In this sample, this clonotype turned up a few times. The V call is TRBV24-1, the J call TRBJ2-5; 7 nucleotides match TRBD1. The CDR3 loop spans 15 amino acids. The junction had 14 bases not matched to a gene; V was cut back by 10 bases and J by 4 bases. From germline, CDR1 is KGHDR and CDR2 SFDVKD. CDR3 in DNA: TGTGCCACTAAGACCTACGACAGGGCCCCAGAGACCCAGTACTTC. Amino acid sequence: CATKTYDRAPETQYF.

This chain uses TRBV2 with TRBJ2-3, with 11 bases fitting TRBD2. The CDR3 covers 16 residues. V dropped 0 bases and J dropped 7; count of bases not matched to a gene: 6. From germline, CDR1 is SNHLY and CDR2 FYNNEI. The CDR3 DNA reads as TGTGCCAGCAGTGAAGCGTTTCTAGCGGGGGGTTATACGCAGTATTTT. Amino acids: CASSEAFLAGGYTQYF.

This clonotype turned up a few times. The chain employs TRBV9 and TRBJ1-4; D unresolved. The CDR3 is 13 residues long. In germline, CDR1 is SGDLS, CDR2 YYNGEE. Deletions cut 0 bases from V and 8 bases from J, with 8 bases between. The chain's CDR3 is CASSVGGSEKLFF. The CDR3 bases are TGTGCCAGCAGCGTAGGAGGGTCCGAAAAACTGTTTTTT.

This chain links TRBV10-3 with TRBJ1-2; D is unclear. Germline values: CDR1 ENHRY, CDR2 SYGVKD. V dropped 4 bases and J dropped 7 bases, with 10 bases sitting between them. The CDR3 runs 12 residues. This chain's CDR3 is CAISVGYAGYTF. CDR3 in DNA: TGTGCCATCAGTGTCGGGTATGCTGGCTACACCTTC.

This clonotype showed up many times. The chain joins TRBV10-3 to TRBJ2-5, with 7 bases identical to TRBD2. Germline CDR1 ENHRY, CDR2 SYGVKD. After removal of 9 bases from V and 3 bases from J, the junction contained 7 bases not matched to a gene. The CDR3 runs to 13 residues. CDR3: CAISSGKEETQYF. CDR3 nucleotide sequence: TGTGCCATATCCAGCGGGAAGGAAGAGACCCAGTACTTC.

Turning to this clonotype: The conserved phenylalanine or tryptophan is not found at the CDR3 terminus, so this likely reflects a read error. Because the CDR3's place on the DNA is in doubt, the DNA is left out and the CDR3 is given as listed by TCRdb. This rearrangement joins TRBV20-1 to TRBJ2-5; the D call in the table, TRBD2, was not verified against the DNA. Ends included, the CDR3 has 10 residues. Germline V gene data show CDR1 as DFQATT and CDR2 as SNEGSKA (reference sequence). CDR3: CSASGLAGAV.

Notes on this clonotype: The junction shows a germline mismatch at one end, possibly a read error. The chain recombines TRBV19 with TRBJ1-2; maybe TRBD1 (6 bases). CDR3 size: 15 residues. Germline assignment: CDR1 LNHDA and CDR2 SQIVND (reference sequence). CDR3 nucleotides: TGTGCCAGTACCCCGGGACACAGTACTAACTGTGGCTACACCTTC. It translates to CASTPGHSTNCGYTF.

The sample holds a few counts of this clonotype. The CDR3 loop is CASSHPGGSNQPQHF. The CDR3 region has the DNA TGCGCCAGCAGCCACCCCGGAGGCAGCAATCAGCCCCAGCATTTT. V and J are TRBV4-3 and TRBJ1-5; D is unresolved. This CDR3 is built from 15 residues. The V gene lost 3 bases and the J gene lost 1 base, with 10 bases spanning the gap. Germline V CDR1 and CDR2: LGHNA, YSLEER.

Turning to this clonotype: A much larger clone differs from this one at a single base, so this may be a read error. This chain joins TRBV2 and TRBJ2-5; no clear D. CDR3 size: 10 residues. Trimming cost V 4 bases and J 9 bases, with 6 bases left between them. The germline gives CDR1 SNHLY, CDR2 FYNNEI. The CDR3 is CASSVRAQYF. CDR3 DNA sequence: TGTGCCAGCAGTGTTCGGGCCCAGTACTTC. Supplemented by reference TRBV2 and TRBJ2-5, the full variable domain reads EPEVTQTPSHQVTQMGQEVILRCVPISNHLYFYWYRQILGQKVEFLVSFYNNEISEKSEIFDDQFSVERPDGSNFTLKIRSTKLEDSAMYFCASSVRAQYFGPGTRLLVL.

This chain links TRBV3-1 with TRBJ1-1; no clear D. The ends were cut back, 2 bases at V and 3 bases at J, with 10 bases in the middle. Germline CDR1 and CDR2: LGHDT and YNNKEL (reference sequence). This CDR3 comprises 14 residues. The CDR3 DNA sequence: TGTGCCAGCAGCCAACAACTGGGCTACACTGAAGCTTTCTTT. Translation: CASSQQLGYTEAFF.

V is TRBV2 and J is TRBJ2-2; 10 nucleotides align to TRBD2. V trimming: 6 bases; J trimming: 1 base; junction bases outside the gene matches: 5. The CDR3 runs 16 residues. CDR1 and CDR2 from the germline V gene are SNHLY and FYNNEI. CDR3 nucleotide sequence: TGTGCCAGCAGGGACTCTAGCGGGAGGAACACCGGGGAGCTGTTTTTT. This encodes CASRDSSGRNTGELFF.

The chain joins TRBV15 to TRBJ1-1; D is uncertain. Trimming cost V 0 bases and J 2 bases, with 4 bases left between them. The germline V gene has CDR1 LNHNV and CDR2 YYDKDF (reference sequence). The CDR3 loop spans 13 amino acids. The DNA for the CDR3 is TGTGCCACCAGCAGAGATCATAACACTGAAGCTTTCTTT. Its translation: CATSRDHNTEAFF.

This clonotype was recorded at least ten times. The rearrangement links TRBV4-2 to TRBJ2-7; D ambiguous. The CDR3 is 14 residues long. CDR1 and CDR2 from the germline V gene are LGHNA and YNFKEQ. V dropped 0 bases and J dropped 0 bases, with 6 bases sitting between them. CDR3 loop: CASSQDESSYEQYF. The CDR3, as DNA: TGTGCCAGCAGCCAAGATGAAAGCTCCTACGAGCAGTACTTC.

This clonotype was seen a handful of times. V is TRBV9 and J is TRBJ2-2; weak D call: TRBD1 (6 bases). Germline V gene data show CDR1 as SGDLS and CDR2 as YYNGEE. Trimming pared 1 base from V and 1 base from J, leaving 8 bases between. CDR3 length: 15 amino acids. The CDR3: CASSVTGMNTGELFF. CDR3 nucleotides: TGTGCCAGCAGCGTAACAGGGATGAACACCGGGGAGCTGTTTTTT.

This clonotype was seen ten or more times. The chain employs TRBV5-4 and TRBJ2-7; 7 bases line up with TRBD1. Germline-derived CDR1 and CDR2 are SGHNT and YYREEE (reference sequence). With V trimmed by 2 bases and J by 1 base, 3 bases remained unmatched. This CDR3 spans 14 amino acids. The CDR3 region is CASSLRDSSYEQYF. CDR3 sequence (DNA): TGTGCCAGCAGCTTAAGGGACAGTTCCTACGAGCAGTACTTC.

This clonotype showed up many times. V is TRBV29-1 and J is TRBJ2-5; the D gene is possibly TRBD2 (6 bases). This CDR3 spans 13 amino acids. CDR1 is SQVTM, CDR2 ANQGSEA, per germline. Trimming stripped 3 bases from V and 3 bases from J, with 11 bases between. The CDR3 coding sequence is TGCAGCGTTGATGTACCTAGCGAAGAGACCCAGTACTTC. Protein: CSVDVPSEETQYF.

There are a few counts of this clonotype. The chain uses TRBV9 and TRBJ1-6; D may be TRBD1 (5 bases). With 4 bases removed from V and 10 bases from J, the gap between germline ends came to 15 bases. The CDR3 length is 14 residues. Germline assignment: CDR1 SGDLS and CDR2 YYNGEE. CDR3 loop: CASSPAGWSSPLHF. In nucleotides, the CDR3 is TGTGCCAGCAGCCCCGCAGGGTGGAGCTCACCCCTCCACTTT.

This clonotype was seen at least ten times. The chain employs TRBV10-2 and TRBJ2-7; D gene uncertain. The CDR3 spans 14 residues. V lost 7 bases to trimming and J lost 2 bases, with 15 bases between them. CDR1 and CDR2 (germline): WSHSY, SAAADI. Here the CDR3 DNA reads TGCGCCAGCACCCAATGGGCCAGCGCCTACGAGCAGTACTTC. Translation: CASTQWASAYEQYF.

This clonotype was counted ten times or more. The chain carries TRBV7-9 and TRBJ2-5; the match to TRBD2 covers 11 bases. There are 16 residues in the CDR3. Germline-derived CDR1 and CDR2 are SEHNR and FQNEAQ (reference sequence). The trim removed 3 bases at V and 2 bases at J, leaving 5 bases unmatched. For the CDR3, the DNA is TGTGCCAGCAGCTTGTCGACTAGCGGGGCGCAAGAGACCCAGTACTTC. Encoded protein: CASSLSTSGAQETQYF.

The V and J genes are TRBV19 and TRBJ1-3; 9 bases align to TRBD1. Germline V gives CDR1 LNHDA, CDR2 SQIVND (reference sequence). Unmatched junction bases numbered 3, after V lost 5 bases and J lost 10 bases. This CDR3 spans 12 amino acids. CDR3 nucleotides: TGTGCCAGTAGTGGGACAGGGTGGACCATATATTTT. Its protein product is CASSGTGWTIYF.